The 21 T cell receptor beta chains below all came from one sample that was sequenced in a study of tissue T cells after allogeneic stem cell transplantation. Enrolled prospectively were adult allogeneic hematopoietic cell transplant recipients whose graft-versus-host disease was steroid-refractory. Profiled with immunoSEQ multiplex PCR; TCRdb holds only in-frame clones, not every one. The data contain fewer than 3,000 clones, 55% to 75% of them singletons. The sequences come from duodenal tissue, collected at autopsy. The receptors derive from a male patient older than 55 with steroid-refractory graft-versus-host disease after an allogeneic stem cell transplant. Some of the T cells might come from the graft donor.

CDR3 in DNA: TGTGCCAGTAAACTGGTGGCAGGCGGGGAGCTGTTTTTT. This encodes CASKLVAGGELFF. The rearrangement joins TRBV19 to TRBJ2-2; D not certain. The CDR3 covers 13 residues. Germline loops: CDR1 LNHDA, CDR2 SQIVND (reference sequence). V lost 7 bases, J lost 7 bases, and 13 bases lay in between.

V usage is TRBV27 and J usage is TRBJ1-2; 9 bases are shared with TRBD1. V gave up 10 bases and J gave up 7 bases; unmatched junction bases: 7. Germline CDR1 MNHEY, CDR2 SMNVEV (reference sequence). The CDR3 is 12 residues long. The CDR3 DNA sequence: TGTGCCACCTTGGGACAGGGTCTTGGCTACACCTTC. This codes for CATLGQGLGYTF.

This clone was recorded only once. The chain employs TRBV19 and TRBJ2-3, with 8 bases matching TRBD1. Germline loops: CDR1 LNHDA, CDR2 SQIVND (reference sequence). This CDR3 is built from 15 residues. V was pared by 4 bases and J by 4 bases, with 7 bases of the junction left unmatched. The CDR3: CASSRGTGASDTQYF. CDR3 sequence (DNA): TGTGCCAGTAGTAGAGGGACAGGTGCGTCAGATACGCAGTATTTT.

The chain links TRBV2 to TRBJ2-2, with D perhaps assigned TRBD1 or TRBD2 (5 bases each). Germline V gene sequence: CDR1 SNHLY, CDR2 FYNNEI. The CDR3 extends over 13 amino acids. Between the trimmed V and J ends, which lost 8 bases and 13 bases, there was a span of 20 bases. The CDR3 sequence is CASALRGSLGLFF. The CDR3 DNA reads TGTGCCAGCGCCCTCCGGGGCTCGCTGGGGCTGTTTTTT.

The gene calls are TRBV27 and TRBJ1-2, with D perhaps TRBD1 (5 bases). This CDR3 region has 15 residues. Germline V CDR1 and CDR2: MNHEY, SMNVEV (reference sequence). Trimming removed 4 bases from V and 6 bases from J, with 18 bases in between. CDR3 in amino acids: CASSSYQGSRDGYTF. The CDR3 DNA reads TGTGCCAGCAGTTCATACCAGGGTAGTCGAGATGGCTACACCTTC.

The chain uses TRBV7-2 and TRBJ1-6; TRBD1 might be the D (5 bases). This CDR3 region has 16 residues. Germline V gene sequence: CDR1 SGHTA, CDR2 FQGNSA. V was cut by 5 bases and J by 0 bases, with 11 bases left in between. As DNA, the CDR3 is TGTGCCAGCAGCCCCCGGGGGAGCTCCTATAATTCACCCCTCCACTTT. Protein: CASSPRGSSYNSPLHF.

This chain uses TRBV7-6 with TRBJ2-7; 10 positions match TRBD1. V lost 5 bases to trimming and J lost 2 bases; unmatched junction nucleotides: 6. The CDR3 spans 15 residues. Germline V gene data show CDR1 as SGHVS and CDR2 as FNYEAQ. CDR3 bases: TGTGCCAGCAGCACAGGACAGGGGGTCGCCTACGAGCAGTACTTC. It encodes CASSTGQGVAYEQYF.

The V gene is TRBV6-5, the J gene TRBJ1-4, with D maybe TRBD1 (5 bases). In germline, CDR1 is MNHEY, CDR2 SVGAGI. The CDR3 is 15 residues long. V was shortened by 3 bases and J by 1 base, with 9 bases between the two germline ends. DNA for the CDR3: TGTGCCAGCAGTTATCGGGGGTTAACTAATGAAAAACTGTTTTTT. Translation gives CASSYRGLTNEKLFF.

This clone was seen only once. V gene TRBV4-3 combines with J gene TRBJ2-7; D is possibly TRBD1 or TRBD2 (5 bases each). Germline V gene lookup returns CDR1 LGHNA and CDR2 YSLEER. This CDR3 is built from 14 residues. V was pared by 3 bases and J by 5 bases, with 14 bases between. The CDR3 loop reads CASSHGTGLDEQYF. CDR3 bases: TGCGCCAGCAGCCACGGGACCGGGTTGGACGAGCAGTACTTC.

The chain is built from TRBV9 and TRBJ2-3; 10 bases fit TRBD2. The germline V gene has CDR1 SGDLS and CDR2 YYNGEE. The CDR3 has 15 residues. V lost 4 bases, J lost 3 bases, and 5 bases stayed unmatched. CDR3 sequence: CASSPSGGGTDTQYF. CDR3 DNA sequence: TGTGCCAGCAGCCCTAGCGGGGGCGGAACAGATACGCAGTATTTT.

V gene TRBV12-3 or TRBV12-4 combines with J gene TRBJ2-5; D remains unclear. The CDR3 is 11 amino acids. V was clipped by 5 bases and J by 4 bases, with 5 bases between them. The CDR3 is CASSLGETQYF. CDR3 nucleotides: TGTGCCAGCAGTCTAGGAGAGACCCAGTACTTC.

A few counts support this clone. The junction shows a germline mismatch at one end, possibly a read error. The chain couples TRBV6-2 or TRBV6-3 to TRBJ2-6, with TRBD2 as a possible D gene (5 bases). This CDR3 comprises 15 residues. Germline V lookup: CDR1 MNHEY, CDR2 SVGEGT. The CDR3 reads CASTYGLSGANVLTF. The CDR3 DNA follows: TGTGCCAGCACTTACGGACTCTCTGGGGCCAACGTCCTGACTTTC.

This chain joins TRBV18 and TRBJ1-1, with D hard to call. The germline V gene has CDR1 KGHSH and CDR2 LQKENI. CDR3 length equals 13 residues. Deletions cut 4 bases from V and 5 bases from J, with 11 bases between. The CDR3 sequence is CASSREVSTEAFF. The CDR3 bases are TGTGCCAGCTCACGAGAGGTGTCAACTGAAGCTTTCTTT.

The rearrangement uses TRBV6-5 and TRBJ1-6, with D possibly TRBD1 on 5 matching bases. Germline CDR1 is MNHEY and CDR2 is SVGAGI. Trimming took 7 bases from V and 11 from J, leaving 21 bases between them. The CDR3 sequence is 15 residues long. CDR3 DNA sequence: TGTGCCAGCATCCTCGCGGGGCAGGGCTATACACCCCTCCACTTT. This gives the protein CASILAGQGYTPLHF.

The V gene is TRBV12-3 or TRBV12-4, the J gene TRBJ2-5, with 8 bases matching TRBD2. Trimming cost V 6 bases and J 5 bases; bases outside gene matches: 5. This CDR3 has 13 amino acids. The CDR3 sequence: CASSRLAQETQYF. DNA for the CDR3: TGTGCCAGCAGCCGACTAGCGCAGGAGACCCAGTACTTC.

This chain links TRBV6-6 with TRBJ1-1; D is undetermined. Germline-derived CDR1 and CDR2 are MNHNY and SVGAGI (reference sequence). The V end lost 4 bases, the J end lost 6 bases, and 15 bases lay between the germline ends. This CDR3 contains 14 residues. In nucleotides, the CDR3 is TGTGCCAGCAGTTTCGGACGCGGGGTTCCTGAAGCTTTCTTT. Its protein is CASSFGRGVPEAFF.

The CDR3 sequence is CASSLGPLNSPLHF. In DNA, the CDR3 is TGTGCCAGCAGTTTAGGGCCACTTAATTCACCCCTCCACTTT. This chain links TRBV27 with TRBJ1-6; D unclear. The ends were cut back, 2 bases at V and 6 bases at J, with 8 bases in the middle. CDR1 is MNHEY and CDR2 is SMNVEV in the germline V gene (reference sequence). The CDR3 spans 14 residues.

Written as DNA, the CDR3 is TGTGCCAGCAGCTTAACGACCCCCCGGGAGCTGTTTTTT. Translating gives CASSLTTPRELFF. The V call is TRBV7-2, the J call TRBJ2-2; D is undetermined. V was shortened by 2 bases and J by 9 bases, with 10 bases between the two germline ends. CDR1 is SGHTA and CDR2 is FQGNSA in the germline V gene. The CDR3 totals 13 residues.

The chain has TRBV20-1 and TRBJ1-2; no clear D. V dropped 5 bases and J dropped 2 bases, with 6 bases sitting between them. There are 11 residues in the CDR3. The germline gives CDR1 DFQATT, CDR2 SNEGSKA (reference sequence). The CDR3: CSAYLNYGYTF. The CDR3 coding sequence is TGCAGTGCTTATTTGAACTATGGCTACACCTTC.

The rearrangement joins TRBV9 to TRBJ2-1, with 9 bases matching TRBD1. The CDR3 extends over 15 amino acids. Germline CDR1 is SGDLS and CDR2 is YYNGEE. V shed 3 bases, J shed 7 bases, and the junction held 8 bases outside the gene matches. This CDR3 reads CASSGGTGYGNEQFF. The CDR3 DNA is TGTGCCAGCAGCGGAGGGACAGGGTATGGAAATGAGCAGTTCTTC.

The chain couples TRBV4-2 to TRBJ2-4, with D unresolved. Trimming stripped 4 bases from V and 5 bases from J, with 9 bases between. This CDR3 contains 13 residues. The germline gives CDR1 LGHNA, CDR2 YNFKEQ. Written as DNA, the CDR3 is TGTGCCAGCAGCCCCGAACTTGAAAACATTCAGTACTTC. It is translated as CASSPELENIQYF.